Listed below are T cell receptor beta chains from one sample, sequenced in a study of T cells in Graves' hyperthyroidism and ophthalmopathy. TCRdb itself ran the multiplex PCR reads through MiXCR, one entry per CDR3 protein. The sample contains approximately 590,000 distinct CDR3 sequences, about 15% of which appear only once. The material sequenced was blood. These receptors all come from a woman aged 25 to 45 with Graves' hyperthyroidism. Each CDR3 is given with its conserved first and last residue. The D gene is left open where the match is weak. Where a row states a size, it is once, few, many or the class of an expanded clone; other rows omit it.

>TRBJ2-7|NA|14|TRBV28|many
TGTGCCAGCAGTTCCCTACGGGGGCCCTACGAGCAGTACTTC
CASSSLRGPYEQYF
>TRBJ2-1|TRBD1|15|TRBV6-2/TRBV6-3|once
TGTGCCAGCAGTTACTCAGGGGACAGAGGGAATGAGCAGTTCTTC
CASSYSGDRGNEQFF
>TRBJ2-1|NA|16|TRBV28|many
TGTGCCAGCAGTCCGCTATTAGGGGGGACCTACAATGAGCAGTTCTTC
CASSPLLGGTYNEQFF
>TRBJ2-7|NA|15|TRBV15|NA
TGTGCCACCAGCAGAGTGGAGATCGGGACCGGCGAGCAGTACTTC
CATSRVEIGTGEQYF
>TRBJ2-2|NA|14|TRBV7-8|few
TGTGCCAGCAGCTTAGTAACAGGCACCGGGGAGCTGTTTTTT
CASSLVTGTGELFF
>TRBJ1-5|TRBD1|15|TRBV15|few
TGTGCCACCAGCAGGAAACAGGGGGCCGGCCAGCCCCAGCATTTT
CATSRKQGAGQPQHF
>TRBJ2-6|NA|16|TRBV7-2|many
TGTGCCAGCAGCTTAGACAGGGCCTCTGGGGCCAACGTCCTGACTTTC
CASSLDRASGANVLTF
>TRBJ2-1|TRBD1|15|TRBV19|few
TGTGCCAGTAGTATGGCCGGGACAGCCAACAATGAGCAGTTCTTC
CASSMAGTANNEQFF
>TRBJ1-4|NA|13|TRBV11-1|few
TGTGCCAGCAGCTTAGGGCGGAGTGAAAAACTGTTTTTT
CASSLGRSEKLFF
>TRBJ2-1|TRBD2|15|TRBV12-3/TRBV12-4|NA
TGTGCCAGCAGGGGGTTCGGGGCGGGAGCTTATGAGCAGTTCTTC
CASRGFGAGAYEQFF
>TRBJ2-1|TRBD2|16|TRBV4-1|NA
TGCGCCAGCAGCCGAGGACTAGCGGGATCCTACAATGAGCAGTTCTTC
CASSRGLAGSYNEQFF
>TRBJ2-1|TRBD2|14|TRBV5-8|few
TGCGCCAGCAGCTTCGTGACTAGCGACAATGAGCAGTTCTTC
CASSFVTSDNEQFF
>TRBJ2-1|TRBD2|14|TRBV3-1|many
TGTGCCAGCAGCCAAACCGGGAGGGACAATGAGCAGTTCTTC
CASSQTGRDNEQFF
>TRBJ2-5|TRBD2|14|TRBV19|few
TGTGCCAGTAGCAGCTTACTAGCGGCAGAGACCCAGTACTTC
CASSSLLAAETQYF
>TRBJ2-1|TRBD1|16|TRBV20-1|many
TGCAGTGCTAGAGCGACAGGGGACGCTGGCTACAATGAGCAGTTCTTC
CSARATGDAGYNEQFF
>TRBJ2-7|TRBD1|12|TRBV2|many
TGTGCCAGCTTGGGACAGGGACACGAGCAGTACTTC
CASLGQGHEQYF
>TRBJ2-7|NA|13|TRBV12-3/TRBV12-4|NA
TGTGCCAGCAGTGGACATAATGCCTACGAGCAGTACTTC
CASSGHNAYEQYF
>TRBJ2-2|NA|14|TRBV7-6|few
TGTGCCAGCAGCTTAGGGGAGCGGTCCGGGGAGCTGTTTTTT
CASSLGERSGELFF
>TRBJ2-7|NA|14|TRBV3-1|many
TGTGCCAGCAGCCACAGCAGGGTCGTGGGTGAGCAGTACTTC
CASSHSRVVGEQYF
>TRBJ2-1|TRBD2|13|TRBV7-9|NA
TGTGCCAGCAGCCAAAACAAACTAGCGGAGCAGTTCTTC
CASSQNKLAEQFF